This T cell receptor (beta chain) was sequenced during a study of PD-1 blockade in classical Hodgkin lymphoma. The study's findings and limits: The baseline diversity of complete responders showed similarity to that of newly diagnosed patients. Nivolumab initiated under 1 year post-ASCT led to patient exclusion.

A word on this clone: Its specificity is unknown.

Assay: immunoSEQ multiplex PCR; the TCRdb copy retains only in-frame clones and omits some. The repertoire has about 8,400 clones, around 83% of them found once; the top ten carry about a quarter. Time point described: cycle 4 day 1 (C4D1), after six to seven weeks of nivolumab. All patients experienced relapse after autologous stem cell transplantation, and brentuximab vedotin exposure was variable. After PBMCs were thawed, their CD8+ T cells were isolated by magnetic negative selection. This receptor was taken from a human donor with classical Hodgkin lymphoma. Here the sequenced sample was CD8+ T cells from blood, taken before the fourth cycle of nivolumab.

The CDR3 reads CASRTFRGVAKNIQYF. The CDR3 coding sequence is TGTGCCAGCAGGACCTTTCGTGGGGTAGCCAAAAACATTCAGTACTTC. This sequence joins TRBV11-2 and TRBJ2-4; D is unresolved. The germline gives CDR1 SGHAT, CDR2 FQNNGV. The CDR3 contains 16 residues. Trimming stripped 6 bases from V and 0 bases from J, with 15 bases between.